This T cell receptor beta chain is from a study of cytomegalovirus exposure and HLA in healthy donors. Here immunoSEQ multiplex PCR was the method, and the copy in TCRdb shows in-frame clones only, minus some. The sample has 60,000 to 85,000 clones, around 94% seen once. The CDR3 sequence is 14 residues long. The V gene's germline CDR1 is SGDLS and CDR2 YYNGEE. V shed 4 bases and J 7 bases; nucleotides not matched to a gene: 9. Study-wide results and limits: Subsequent analysis of the 95 to 150 validation repertoires found a tendency for first-cohort TCR clusters to co-occur. Accounts indicate the classifier identified cytomegalovirus status with strong specificity and sensitivity.

Comments on this clone: Its antigen is unidentified.

The V call is TRBV9, the J call TRBJ1-2; 8 bases match TRBD1. The TCR comes from a man between 18 and 29 years old in good health and CMV-seropositive. The sequenced sample consisted of PBMCs. The CDR3 loop reads CASSSYSGGGGYTF. The CDR3 DNA reads as TGTGCCAGCAGCTCCTACTCAGGGGGCGGTGGCTACACCTTC. Supplemented by reference TRBV9 and TRBJ1-2, the full variable domain reads DSGVTQTPKHLITATGQRVTLRCSPRSGDLSVYWYQQSLDQGLQFLIQYYNGEERAKGNILERFSAQQFPDLHSELNLSSLELGDSALYFCASSSYSGGGGYTFGSGTRLTVV.